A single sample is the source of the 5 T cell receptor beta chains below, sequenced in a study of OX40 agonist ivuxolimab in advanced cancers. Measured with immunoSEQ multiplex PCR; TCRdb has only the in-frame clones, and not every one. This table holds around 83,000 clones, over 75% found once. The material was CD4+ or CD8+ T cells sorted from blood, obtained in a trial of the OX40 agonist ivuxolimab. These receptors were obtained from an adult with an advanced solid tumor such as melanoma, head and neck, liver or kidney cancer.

The CDR3 DNA follows: TGTGCCAGCAGCCCCCTGGCGATCTCCTACGAGCAGTACTTC. Translated, it gives CASSPLAISYEQYF. The chain links TRBV7-6 to TRBJ2-7; D remains unclear. Germline CDR1 is SGHVS and CDR2 is FNYEAQ. V was shortened by 5 bases and J by 0 bases, with 11 bases between the two germline ends. The CDR3 has 14 residues.

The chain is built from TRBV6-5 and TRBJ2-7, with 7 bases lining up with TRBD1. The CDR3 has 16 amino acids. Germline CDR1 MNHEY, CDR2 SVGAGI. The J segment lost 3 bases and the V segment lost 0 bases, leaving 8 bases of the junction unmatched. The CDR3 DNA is TGTGCCAGCAGTTACTCGCTTTATGGACAGGTCTACGAGCAGTACTTC. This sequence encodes CASSYSLYGQVYEQYF.

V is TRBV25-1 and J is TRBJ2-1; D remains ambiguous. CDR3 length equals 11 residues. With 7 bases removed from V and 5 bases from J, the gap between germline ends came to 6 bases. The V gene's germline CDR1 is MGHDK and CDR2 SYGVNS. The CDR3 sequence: CASTGNNEQFF. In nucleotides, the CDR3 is TGTGCCAGCACCGGCAACAATGAGCAGTTCTTC.

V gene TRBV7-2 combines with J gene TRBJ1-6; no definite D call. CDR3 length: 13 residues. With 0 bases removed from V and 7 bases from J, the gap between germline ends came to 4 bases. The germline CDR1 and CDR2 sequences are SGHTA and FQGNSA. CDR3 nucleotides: TGTGCCAGCAGCTTAGCGCAGAATTCACCCCTCCACTTT. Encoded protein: CASSLAQNSPLHF.

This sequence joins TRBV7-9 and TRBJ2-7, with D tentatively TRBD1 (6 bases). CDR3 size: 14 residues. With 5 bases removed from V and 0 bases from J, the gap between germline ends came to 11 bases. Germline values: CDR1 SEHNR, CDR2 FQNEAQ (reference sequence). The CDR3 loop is CASSPTGFSYEQYF. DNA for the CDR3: TGTGCCAGCAGCCCGACAGGTTTCTCCTACGAGCAGTACTTC.